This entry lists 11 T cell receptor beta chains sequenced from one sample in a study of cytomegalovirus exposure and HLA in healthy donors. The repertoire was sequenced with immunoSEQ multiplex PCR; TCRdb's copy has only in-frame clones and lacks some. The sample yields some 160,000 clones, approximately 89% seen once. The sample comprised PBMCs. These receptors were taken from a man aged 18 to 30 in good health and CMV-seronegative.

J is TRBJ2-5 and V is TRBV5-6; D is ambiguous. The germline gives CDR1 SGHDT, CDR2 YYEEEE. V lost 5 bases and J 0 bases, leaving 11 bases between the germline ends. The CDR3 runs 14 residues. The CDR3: CASRITANQETQYF. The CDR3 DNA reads TGTGCCAGCAGGATAACAGCAAACCAAGAGACCCAGTACTTC.

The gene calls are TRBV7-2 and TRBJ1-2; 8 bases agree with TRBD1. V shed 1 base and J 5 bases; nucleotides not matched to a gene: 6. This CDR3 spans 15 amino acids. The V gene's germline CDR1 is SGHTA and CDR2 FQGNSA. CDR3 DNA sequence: TGTGCCAGCAGCTTAGGGCAGGGGGCGGGGTATGGCTACACCTTC. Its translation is CASSLGQGAGYGYTF.

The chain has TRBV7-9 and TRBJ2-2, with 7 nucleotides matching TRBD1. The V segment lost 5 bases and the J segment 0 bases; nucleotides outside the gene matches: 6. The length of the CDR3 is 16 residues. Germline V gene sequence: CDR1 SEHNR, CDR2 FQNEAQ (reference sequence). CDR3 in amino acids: CASSPRQGPNTGELFF. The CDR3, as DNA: TGTGCCAGCAGCCCCAGACAGGGCCCGAACACCGGGGAGCTGTTTTTT.

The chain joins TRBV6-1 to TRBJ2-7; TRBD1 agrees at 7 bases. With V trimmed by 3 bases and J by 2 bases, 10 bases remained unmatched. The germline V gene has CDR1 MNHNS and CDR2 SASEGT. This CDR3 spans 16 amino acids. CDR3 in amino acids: CASSDLGTVYAYEQYF. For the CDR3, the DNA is TGTGCCAGCAGTGACCTTGGGACAGTCTATGCCTACGAGCAGTACTTC.

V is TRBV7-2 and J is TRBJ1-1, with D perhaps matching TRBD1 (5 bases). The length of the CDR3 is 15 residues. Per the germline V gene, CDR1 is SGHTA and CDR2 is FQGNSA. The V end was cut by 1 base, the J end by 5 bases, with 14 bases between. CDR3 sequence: CASSLGGGGRTEAFF. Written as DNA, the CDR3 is TGTGCCAGCAGCTTAGGGGGGGGTGGGCGAACTGAAGCTTTCTTT. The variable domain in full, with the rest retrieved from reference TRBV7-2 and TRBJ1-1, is GAGVSQSPSNKVTEKGKDVELRCDPISGHTALYWYRQSLGQGLEFLIYFQGNSAPDKSGLPSDRFSAERTGGSVSTLTIQRTQQEDSAVYLCASSLGGGGRTEAFFGQGTRLTVV.

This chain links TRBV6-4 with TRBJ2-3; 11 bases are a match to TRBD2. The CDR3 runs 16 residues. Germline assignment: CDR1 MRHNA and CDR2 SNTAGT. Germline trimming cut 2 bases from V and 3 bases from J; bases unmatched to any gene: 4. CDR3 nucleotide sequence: TGTGCCAGCAGTGACCGGGGACTAGCGGCTACAGATACGCAGTATTTT. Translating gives CASSDRGLAATDTQYF.

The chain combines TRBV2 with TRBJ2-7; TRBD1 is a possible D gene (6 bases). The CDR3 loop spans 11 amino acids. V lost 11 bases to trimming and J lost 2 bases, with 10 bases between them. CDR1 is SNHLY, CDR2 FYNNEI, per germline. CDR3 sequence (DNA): TGTGCCGGGGGCCAGACCTACGAGCAGTACTTC. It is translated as CAGGQTYEQYF.

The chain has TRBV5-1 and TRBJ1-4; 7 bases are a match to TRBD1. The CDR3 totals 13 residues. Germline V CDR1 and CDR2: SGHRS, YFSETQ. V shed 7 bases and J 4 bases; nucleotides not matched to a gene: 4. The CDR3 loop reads CASGTAYNEKLFF. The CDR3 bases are TGCGCCAGCGGGACAGCTTATAATGAAAAACTGTTTTTT.

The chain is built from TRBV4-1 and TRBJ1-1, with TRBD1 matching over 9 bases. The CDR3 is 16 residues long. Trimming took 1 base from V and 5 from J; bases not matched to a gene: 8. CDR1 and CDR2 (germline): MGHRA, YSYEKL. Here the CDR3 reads CASSQATGGGWTEAFF. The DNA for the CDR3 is TGCGCCAGCAGCCAAGCCACAGGGGGCGGATGGACTGAAGCTTTCTTT.

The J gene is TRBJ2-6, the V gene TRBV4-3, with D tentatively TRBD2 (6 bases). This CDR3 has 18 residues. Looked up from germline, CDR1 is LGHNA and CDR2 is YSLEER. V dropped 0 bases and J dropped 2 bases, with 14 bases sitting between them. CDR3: CASSQDNGGDPGANVLTF. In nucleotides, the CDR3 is TGCGCCAGCAGCCAAGATAATGGAGGGGACCCTGGGGCCAACGTCCTGACTTTC.

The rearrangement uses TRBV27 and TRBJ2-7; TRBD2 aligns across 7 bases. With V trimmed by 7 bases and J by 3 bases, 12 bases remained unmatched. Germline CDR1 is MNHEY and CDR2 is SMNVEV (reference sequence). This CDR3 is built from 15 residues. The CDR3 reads CASKTPIGGIYEQYF. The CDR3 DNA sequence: TGTGCCAGCAAAACGCCGATCGGGGGGATCTACGAGCAGTACTTC.